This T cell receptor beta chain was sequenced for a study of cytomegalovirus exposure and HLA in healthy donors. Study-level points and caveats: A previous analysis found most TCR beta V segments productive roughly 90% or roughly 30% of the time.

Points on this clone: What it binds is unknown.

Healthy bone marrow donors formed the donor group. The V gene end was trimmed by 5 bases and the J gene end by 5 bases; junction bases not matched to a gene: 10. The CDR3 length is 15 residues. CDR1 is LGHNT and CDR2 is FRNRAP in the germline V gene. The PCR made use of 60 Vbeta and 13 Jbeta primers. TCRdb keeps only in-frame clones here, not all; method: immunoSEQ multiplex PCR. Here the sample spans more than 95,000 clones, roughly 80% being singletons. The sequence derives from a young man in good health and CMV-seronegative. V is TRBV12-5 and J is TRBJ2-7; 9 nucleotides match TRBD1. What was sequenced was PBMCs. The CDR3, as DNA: TGTGCTAGTGGTCCGAAGGGGACAGGGATCCACGAGCAGTACTTC. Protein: CASGPKGTGIHEQYF.